These T cell receptor beta chains were read from a single sample in a study of beta chain features in type 1 diabetes. TCRdb's copy holds only in-frame clones and misses some; the assay was immunoSEQ multiplex PCR. The sample lists roughly 350,000 clones; roughly 9.6% were seen once. The sequenced sample consisted of naive CD4+ T cells from blood. The source is a woman under 40 in good health. The CDR3 runs from the conserved cysteine through the conserved F or W. The D gene is left open where the match is weak. Clone size is shown for a subset of rows, as once, few, many or a class of expanded clone.

v_gene	j_gene	len	d_gene	abundance	CDR3aa	CDR3nt
TRBV11-2	TRBJ2-5	16	TRBD2	few	CASSWPSGSVQETQYF	TGTGCCAGCAGCTGGCCTAGCGGAAGCGTCCAAGAGACCCAGTACTTC
TRBV6-5	TRBJ2-7	13	TRBD1	few	CASSLDRVYEQYF	TGTGCCAGCAGCTTGGACAGGGTCTACGAGCAGTACTTC
TRBV2	TRBJ2-5	13	.	few	CATGPRTGETQYF	TGTGCCACCGGGCCCCGAACGGGGGAGACCCAGTACTTC
TRBV6-5	TRBJ2-3	14	TRBD1	.	CASSYLISGTGVFF	TGTGCCAGCAGTTACTTAATTTCCGGGACAGGGGTCTTCTTT
TRBV29-1	TRBJ2-5	16	TRBD2	.	CSVDGVRGRAGETQYF	TGCAGCGTTGATGGGGTTCGGGGGAGGGCAGGTGAGACCCAGTACTTC
TRBV30	TRBJ1-2	13	TRBD1	few	CAWSADRELSYTF	TGTGCCTGGAGTGCGGACAGGGAGTTGAGCTACACCTTC
TRBV7-2	TRBJ1-5	14	.	.	CASSLSTGPQPQHF	TGTGCCAGCAGCTTATCTACAGGGCCTCAGCCCCAGCATTTT
TRBV7-2	TRBJ2-3	14	.	.	CASSLATGTDTQYF	TGTGCCAGCAGCTTAGCTACTGGCACAGATACGCAGTATTTT
TRBV20-1	TRBJ2-7	11	.	.	CSARVRDEQYF	TGCAGTGCTAGAGTTAGAGACGAGCAGTACTTC
TRBV6-6	TRBJ1-2	14	.	.	CASSTGTSLYGYTF	TGTGCCAGCAGTACTGGGACAAGTCTTTATGGCTACACCTTC
TRBV19	TRBJ2-5	15	TRBD2	.	CASGAGVLISETQYF	TGTGCCAGTGGAGCGGGAGTGTTAATTTCGGAGACCCAGTACTTC
TRBV4-2	TRBJ2-1	16	.	few	CASSQKQDASYNEQFF	TGTGCCAGCAGCCAAAAGCAGGATGCCTCCTACAATGAGCAGTTCTTC
TRBV7-2	TRBJ2-1	16	.	few	CASSSAIADRLNEQFF	TGTGCCAGCAGCTCCGCGATAGCGGACCGCCTTAATGAGCAGTTCTTC
TRBV10-3	TRBJ2-3	13	TRBD1	few	CASNPGTEDTQYF	TGTGCCAGCAACCCAGGGACAGAAGATACGCAGTATTTT
TRBV9	TRBJ2-1	16	TRBD2	.	CASSFRTSGSYNEQFF	TGTGCCAGCAGCTTTCGGACTAGCGGGAGCTACAATGAGCAGTTCTTC
TRBV5-1	TRBJ2-7	16	TRBD2	.	CASSRLGAGGVNEQYF	TGCGCCAGCAGCCGGCTCGGAGCGGGAGGGGTAAACGAGCAGTACTTC
TRBV5-4	TRBJ2-5	15	.	few	CASSWDSGTQETQYF	TGTGCCAGCAGCTGGGACTCCGGGACCCAAGAGACCCAGTACTTC
TRBV2	TRBJ2-3	15	TRBD2	few	CASRETSGHTDTQYF	TGTGCCAGCAGAGAGACTAGCGGCCACACAGATACGCAGTATTTT
TRBV28	TRBJ2-2	15	TRBD2	.	CASRFRGRALGELFF	TGTGCCAGCAGGTTCCGCGGGAGGGCCCTCGGGGAGCTGTTTTTT
TRBV4-3	TRBJ1-2	16	.	.	CASSQDTLLTNYGYTF	TGCGCCAGCAGCCAAGATACCCTTCTCACAAACTATGGCTACACCTTC
TRBV5-6	TRBJ2-1	14	TRBD1	.	CASSDQTGWNEQFF	TGTGCCAGCAGCGACCAGACAGGGTGGAATGAGCAGTTCTTC
TRBV5-1	TRBJ2-5	15	TRBD2	.	CASSFRPSGQETQYF	TGCGCCAGCAGCTTTCGACCTAGCGGGCAAGAGACCCAGTACTTC
TRBV7-2	TRBJ1-2	13	.	.	CASSLGRGYGYTF	TGTGCCAGCAGCTTAGGCAGGGGCTATGGCTACACCTTC
TRBV27	TRBJ2-5	12	.	few	CASSSNQETQYF	TGTGCCAGCAGTTCAAATCAAGAGACCCAGTACTTC
TRBV10-2	TRBJ2-5	14	TRBD1	few	CASRLGQGVETQYF	TGCGCCAGCAGACTGGGACAGGGGGTCGAGACCCAGTACTTC
TRBV5-1	TRBJ2-3	14	TRBD2	.	CASSLSGATDTQYF	TGCGCCAGCAGCCTTAGCGGGGCCACAGATACGCAGTATTTT
TRBV28	TRBJ1-3	15	.	.	CASSEAHFAGNTIYF	TGTGCCAGCAGTGAGGCACACTTCGCTGGAAACACCATATATTTT
TRBV14	TRBJ2-3	13	.	few	CASSQSAGTPQYF	TGTGCCAGCAGCCAAAGCGCCGGGACTCCTCAGTATTTT
TRBV18	TRBJ2-1	16	TRBD2	few	CASSPPIEREVNEQFF	TGTGCCAGCTCACCACCTATCGAGCGGGAGGTTAATGAGCAGTTCTTC
TRBV2	TRBJ2-1	13	TRBD2	.	CASRNGLADEQFF	TGTGCCAGCAGAAATGGACTAGCGGATGAGCAGTTCTTC
TRBV18	TRBJ2-7	14	TRBD1	few	CASSPDRGRYEQYF	TGTGCCAGCTCACCCGACAGGGGCCGATACGAGCAGTACTTC
TRBV30	TRBJ1-4	13	.	.	CAWDDSTNEKLFF	TGTGCCTGGGATGACAGCACTAATGAAAAACTGTTTTTT
TRBV18	TRBJ2-4	16	.	.	CASSPRVGATKNIQYF	TGTGCCAGCTCGCCCAGGGTTGGGGCCACCAAAAACATTCAGTACTTC
TRBV2	TRBJ2-5	16	.	few	CASSTSPGHGGETQYF	TGTGCCAGCAGTACGAGCCCGGGTCATGGAGGAGAGACCCAGTACTTC
TRBV28	TRBJ2-7	14	.	few	CASCSMGSSYEQYF	TGTGCCAGCTGTTCCATGGGCAGCTCCTACGAGCAGTACTTC
TRBV6-5	TRBJ2-3	14	TRBD1	.	CASSPGTGTDTQYF	TGTGCCAGCAGTCCCGGGACAGGGACCGATACGCAGTATTTT
TRBV30	TRBJ2-5	13	TRBD1	.	CACGTGGQETQYF	TGTGCCTGTGGGACAGGGGGACAAGAGACCCAGTACTTC
TRBV18	TRBJ2-5	15	.	.	CASSLSNRGQETQYF	TGTGCCAGCTCACTTTCAAATAGGGGCCAAGAGACCCAGTACTTC
TRBV29-1	TRBJ2-1	15	.	.	CSVEVGGGSYNEQFF	TGCAGCGTTGAGGTTGGAGGAGGGTCCTACAATGAGCAGTTCTTC
TRBV4-2	TRBJ2-2	16	TRBD2	.	CASSQTSGSGAGELFF	TGTGCCAGCAGTCAGACTAGCGGGAGCGGGGCCGGGGAGCTGTTTTTT
TRBV11-2	TRBJ2-7	14	.	few	CASSLVRGIYEQYF	TGTGCCAGCAGCTTAGTCCGGGGAATCTACGAGCAGTACTTC
TRBV5-1	TRBJ2-3	15	.	.	CASSFQQVRTDTQYF	TGCGCCAGCAGCTTTCAGCAGGTTCGGACAGATACGCAGTATTTT
TRBV2	TRBJ2-1	16	TRBD1	few	CASTKGGTGGINEQFF	TGTGCCAGCACTAAGGGAGGGACAGGGGGCATAAATGAGCAGTTCTTC
TRBV7-9	TRBJ1-1	14	.	once	CASRQSGPNTEAFF	TGTGCCAGCAGACAAAGTGGGCCGAACACTGAAGCTTTCTTT
TRBV18	TRBJ2-7	15	.	many	CASSPLGSATYEQYF	TGTGCCAGCTCACCTTTGGGTAGCGCGACCTACGAGCAGTACTTC
TRBV6-5	TRBJ2-7	16	TRBD2	few	CASSYSRAGGSYEQYF	TGTGCCAGCAGTTACTCAAGAGCGGGGGGATCCTACGAGCAGTACTTC
TRBV7-9	TRBJ1-5	13	TRBD1	.	CASSTDRAQPQHF	TGTGCCAGCAGCACGGACAGGGCTCAGCCCCAGCATTTT
TRBV27	TRBJ2-3	16	TRBD2	.	CASSLGLAGSTDTQYF	TGTGCCAGCAGTCTCGGACTAGCGGGAAGCACAGATACGCAGTATTTT
TRBV29-1	TRBJ1-5	12	.	few	CSVYYKKEPQHF	TGCAGCGTTTACTACAAAAAAGAGCCCCAGCATTTT
TRBV7-2	TRBJ2-4	18	.	.	CASSRLVEAPIAKNIQYF	TGTGCCAGCAGTAGACTAGTAGAAGCCCCGATAGCCAAAAACATTCAGTACTTC
TRBV30	TRBJ2-1	14	TRBD2	.	CAWTVAGGPGEQFF	TGTGCCTGGACTGTAGCGGGAGGGCCGGGTGAGCAGTTCTTC
TRBV10-3	TRBJ2-1	13	.	many	CAISAGTENEQFF	TGTGCCATCAGTGCCGGGACTGAGAATGAGCAGTTCTTC
TRBV7-9	TRBJ2-3	12	.	.	CASSILMDTQYF	TGTGCCAGCAGCATACTTATGGATACGCAGTATTTT
TRBV29-1	TRBJ2-3	14	.	few	CSVDRGLATDTQYF	TGCAGCGTTGATCGGGGTCTAGCCACAGATACGCAGTATTTT
TRBV9	TRBJ1-2	14	.	once	CASSVVQALRGYTF	TGTGCCAGCAGCGTAGTACAGGCCTTGCGTGGCTACACCTTC
TRBV28	TRBJ2-3	17	.	.	CASSLVQGRGSTDTQYF	TGTGCCAGCAGTTTGGTGCAGGGTCGAGGAAGCACAGATACGCAGTATTTT
TRBV29-1	TRBJ2-1	16	TRBD2	.	CSVLTGLADSYNEQFF	TGCAGCGTCCTAACGGGACTAGCGGACTCCTACAATGAGCAGTTCTTC
TRBV9	TRBJ1-1	14	TRBD1	.	CASSPSTGVTEAFF	TGTGCCAGCAGCCCCTCGACAGGGGTTACTGAAGCTTTCTTT
TRBV28	TRBJ1-5	15	.	.	CASSLPEDSFKPQHF	TGTGCCAGCAGTTTACCGGAGGACAGTTTCAAGCCCCAGCATTTT